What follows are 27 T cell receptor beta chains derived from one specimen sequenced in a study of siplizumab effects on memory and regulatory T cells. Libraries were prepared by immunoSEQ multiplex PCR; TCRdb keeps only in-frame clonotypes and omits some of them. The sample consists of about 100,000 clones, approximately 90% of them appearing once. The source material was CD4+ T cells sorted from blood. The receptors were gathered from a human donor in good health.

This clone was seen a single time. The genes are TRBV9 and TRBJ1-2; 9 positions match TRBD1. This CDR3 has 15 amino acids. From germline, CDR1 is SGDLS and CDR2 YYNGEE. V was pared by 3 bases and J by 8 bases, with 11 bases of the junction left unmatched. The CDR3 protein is CASSANRGPVSGYTF. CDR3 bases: TGTGCCAGCAGCGCAAACAGGGGGCCGGTTAGCGGCTACACCTTC.

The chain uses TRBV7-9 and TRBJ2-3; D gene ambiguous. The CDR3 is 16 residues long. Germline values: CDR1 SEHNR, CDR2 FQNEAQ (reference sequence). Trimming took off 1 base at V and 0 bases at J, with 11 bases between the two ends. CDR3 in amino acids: CASSLGSTTSTDTQYF. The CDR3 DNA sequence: TGTGCCAGCAGCTTAGGCAGTACTACTAGCACAGATACGCAGTATTTT.

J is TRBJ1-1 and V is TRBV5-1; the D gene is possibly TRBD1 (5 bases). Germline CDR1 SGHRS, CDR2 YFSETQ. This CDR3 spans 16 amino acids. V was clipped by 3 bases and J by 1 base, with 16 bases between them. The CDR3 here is CASSYGRGTGNTEAFF. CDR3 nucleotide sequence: TGCGCCAGCAGCTACGGCCGGGGGACGGGGAACACTGAAGCTTTCTTT. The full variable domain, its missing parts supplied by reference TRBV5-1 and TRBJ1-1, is KAGVTQTPRYLIKTRGQQVTLSCSPISGHRSVSWYQQTPGQGLQFLFEYFSETQRNKGNFPGRFSGRQFSNSRSEMNVSTLELGDSALYLCASSYGRGTGNTEAFFGQGTRLTVV.

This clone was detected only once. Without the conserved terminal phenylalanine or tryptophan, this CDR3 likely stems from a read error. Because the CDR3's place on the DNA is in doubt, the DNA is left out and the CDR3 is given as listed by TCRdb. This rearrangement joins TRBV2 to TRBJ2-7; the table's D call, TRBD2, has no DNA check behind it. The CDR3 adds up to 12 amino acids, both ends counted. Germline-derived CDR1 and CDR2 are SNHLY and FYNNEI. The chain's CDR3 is CASSEREADDRI.

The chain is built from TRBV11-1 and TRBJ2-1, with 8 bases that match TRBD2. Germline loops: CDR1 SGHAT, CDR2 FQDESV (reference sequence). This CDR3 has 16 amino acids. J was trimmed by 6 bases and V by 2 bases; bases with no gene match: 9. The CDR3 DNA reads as TGTGCCAGCAGCTTATATAAGACTAGCGTACGCAATGAGCAGTTCTTC. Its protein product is CASSLYKTSVRNEQFF.

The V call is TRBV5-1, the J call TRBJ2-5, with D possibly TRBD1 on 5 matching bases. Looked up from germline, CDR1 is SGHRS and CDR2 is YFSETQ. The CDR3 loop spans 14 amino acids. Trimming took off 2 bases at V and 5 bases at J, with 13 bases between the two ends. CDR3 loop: CASSLQEQWETQYF. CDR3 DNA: TGCGCCAGCAGCTTACAGGAACAATGGGAGACCCAGTACTTC.

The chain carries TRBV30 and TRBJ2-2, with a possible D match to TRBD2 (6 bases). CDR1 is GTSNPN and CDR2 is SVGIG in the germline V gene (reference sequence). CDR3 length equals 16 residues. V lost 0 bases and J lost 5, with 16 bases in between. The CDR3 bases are TGTGCCTGGAGTGTGAGGCCGGGAGATGGTACCGGGGAGCTGTTTTTT. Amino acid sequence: CAWSVRPGDGTGELFF. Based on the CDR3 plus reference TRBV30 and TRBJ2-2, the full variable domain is SQTIHQWPATLVQPVGSPLSLECTVEGTSNPNLYWYRQAAGRGLQLLFYSVGIGQISSEVPQNLSASRPQDRQFILSSKKLLLSDSGFYLCAWSVRPGDGTGELFFGEGSRLTVL.

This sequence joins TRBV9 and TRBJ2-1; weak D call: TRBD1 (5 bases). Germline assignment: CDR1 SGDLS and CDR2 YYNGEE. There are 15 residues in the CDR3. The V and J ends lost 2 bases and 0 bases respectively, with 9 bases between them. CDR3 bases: TGTGCCAGCAGCGTGGCAGGGCCCTCCTACAATGAGCAGTTCTTC. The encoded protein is CASSVAGPSYNEQFF.

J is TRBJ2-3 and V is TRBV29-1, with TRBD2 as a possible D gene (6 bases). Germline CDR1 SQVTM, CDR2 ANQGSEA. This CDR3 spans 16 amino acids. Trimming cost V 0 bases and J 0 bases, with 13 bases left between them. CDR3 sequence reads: CSVEDRTGVSTDTQYF. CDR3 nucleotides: TGCAGCGTTGAAGATCGGACGGGGGTTAGCACAGATACGCAGTATTTT.

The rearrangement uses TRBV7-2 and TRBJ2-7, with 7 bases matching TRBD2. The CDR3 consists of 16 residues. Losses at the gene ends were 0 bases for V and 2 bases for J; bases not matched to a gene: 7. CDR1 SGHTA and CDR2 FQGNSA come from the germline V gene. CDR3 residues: CASSLAGLAAAYEQYF. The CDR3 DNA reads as TGTGCCAGCAGCTTAGCGGGGCTAGCGGCCGCCTACGAGCAGTACTTC.

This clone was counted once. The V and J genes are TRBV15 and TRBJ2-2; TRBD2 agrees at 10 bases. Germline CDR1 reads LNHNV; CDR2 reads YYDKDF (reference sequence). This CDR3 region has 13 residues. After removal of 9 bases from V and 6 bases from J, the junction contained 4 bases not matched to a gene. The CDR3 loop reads CATTLAGAGELFF. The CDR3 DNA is TGTGCCACTACCCTAGCGGGAGCCGGGGAGCTGTTTTTT.

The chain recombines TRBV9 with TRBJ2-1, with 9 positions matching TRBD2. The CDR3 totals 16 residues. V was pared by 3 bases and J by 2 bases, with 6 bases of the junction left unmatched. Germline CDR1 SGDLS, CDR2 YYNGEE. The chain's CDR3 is CASSALGGRAYNEQFF. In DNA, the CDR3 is TGTGCCAGCAGCGCCCTTGGCGGGAGGGCCTACAATGAGCAGTTCTTC.

CDR3 in DNA: TGTGCCAGTAGTATCCCAGGTATATCAGATACGCAGTATTTT. This encodes CASSIPGISDTQYF. V gene TRBV19 combines with J gene TRBJ2-3; unclear D gene. Per germline, CDR1 LNHDA and CDR2 SQIVND (reference sequence). The V end was cut by 3 bases, the J end by 4 bases, with 11 bases between. The CDR3 spans 14 residues.

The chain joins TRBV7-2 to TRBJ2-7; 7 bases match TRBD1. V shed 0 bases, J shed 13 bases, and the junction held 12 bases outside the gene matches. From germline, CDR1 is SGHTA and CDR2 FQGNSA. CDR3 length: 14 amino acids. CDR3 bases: TGTGCCAGCAGCTTAGCGTCACGCCGGGACAGAAGTTACTTC. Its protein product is CASSLASRRDRSYF.

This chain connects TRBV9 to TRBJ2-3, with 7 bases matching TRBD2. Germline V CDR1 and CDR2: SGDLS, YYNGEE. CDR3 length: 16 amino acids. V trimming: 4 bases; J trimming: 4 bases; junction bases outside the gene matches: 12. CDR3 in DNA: TGTGCCAGCAGCCCTAGTGCGGGAGTGTACTCAGATACGCAGTATTTT. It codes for CASSPSAGVYSDTQYF.

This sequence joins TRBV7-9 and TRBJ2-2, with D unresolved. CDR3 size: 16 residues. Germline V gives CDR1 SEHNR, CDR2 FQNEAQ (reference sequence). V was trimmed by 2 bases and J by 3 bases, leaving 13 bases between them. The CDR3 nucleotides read TGTGCCAGCAGCTTATCCCCCTGGACGGACACCGGGGAGCTGTTTTTT. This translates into CASSLSPWTDTGELFF.

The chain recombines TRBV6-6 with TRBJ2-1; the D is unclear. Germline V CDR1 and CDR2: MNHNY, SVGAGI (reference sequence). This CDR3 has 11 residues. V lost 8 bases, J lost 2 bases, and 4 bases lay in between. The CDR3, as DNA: TGTGCCAGCGGGGCCTACAATGAGCAGTTCTTC. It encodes CASGAYNEQFF.

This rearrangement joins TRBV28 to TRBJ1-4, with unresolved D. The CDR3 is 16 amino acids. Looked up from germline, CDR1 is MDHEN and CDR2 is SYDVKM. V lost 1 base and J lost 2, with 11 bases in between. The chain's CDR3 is CASSLSGDATNEKLFF. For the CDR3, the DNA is TGTGCCAGCAGTTTATCTGGGGATGCGACTAATGAAAAACTGTTTTTT.

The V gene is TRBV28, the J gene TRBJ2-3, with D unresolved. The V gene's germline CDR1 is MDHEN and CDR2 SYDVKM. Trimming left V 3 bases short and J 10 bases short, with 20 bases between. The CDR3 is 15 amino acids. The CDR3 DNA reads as TGTGCCAGCAGTTTCAAGGCTCCCTCCCCTCATGCGCAGTATTTT. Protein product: CASSFKAPSPHAQYF. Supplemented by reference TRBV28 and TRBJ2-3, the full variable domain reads DVKVTQSSRYLVKRTGEKVFLECVQDMDHENMFWYRQDPGLGLRLIYFSYDVKMKEKGDIPEGYSVSREKKERFSLILESASTNQTSMYLCASSFKAPSPHAQYFGPGTRLTVL.

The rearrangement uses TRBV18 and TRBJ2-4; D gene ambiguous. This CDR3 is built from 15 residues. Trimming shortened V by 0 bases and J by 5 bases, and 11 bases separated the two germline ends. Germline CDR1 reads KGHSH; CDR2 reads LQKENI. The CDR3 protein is CASSPPLGYQNIQYF. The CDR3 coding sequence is TGTGCCAGCTCACCACCGCTAGGGTATCAAAACATTCAGTACTTC.

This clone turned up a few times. The CDR3 DNA is TGTGCCAGCAGTCCGAGACAGGGAGACTATGGCTACACCTTC. Encoded protein: CASSPRQGDYGYTF. The V and J genes are TRBV27 and TRBJ1-2, with 7 bases identical to TRBD1. The CDR3 length is 14 residues. Germline assignment: CDR1 MNHEY and CDR2 SMNVEV (reference sequence). V shed 5 bases, J shed 3 bases, and the junction held 6 bases outside the gene matches.

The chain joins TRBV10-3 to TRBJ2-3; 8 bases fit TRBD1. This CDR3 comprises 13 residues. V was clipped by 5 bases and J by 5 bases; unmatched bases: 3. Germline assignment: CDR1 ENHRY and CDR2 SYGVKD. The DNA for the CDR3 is TGTGCCATCAGTTCACAGGGGGGAGATACGCAGTATTTT. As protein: CAISSQGGDTQYF.

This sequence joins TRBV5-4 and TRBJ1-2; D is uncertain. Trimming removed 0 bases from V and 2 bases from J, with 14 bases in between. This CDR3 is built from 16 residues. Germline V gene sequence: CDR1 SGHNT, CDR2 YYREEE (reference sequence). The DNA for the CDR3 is TGTGCCAGCAGCTTGGAGGCTGGGAGGGCGAACTATGGCTACACCTTC. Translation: CASSLEAGRANYGYTF.

DNA of the CDR3: TGTGCCAGCAGTTACTCAACGGGGGCCGCCTACGAGCAGTACTTC. Its protein product is CASSYSTGAAYEQYF. This rearrangement joins TRBV6-5 to TRBJ2-7; D may match TRBD1 or TRBD2 (6 bases each). This CDR3 region has 15 residues. CDR1 is MNHEY and CDR2 is SVGAGI in the germline V gene. The ends were cut back, 0 bases at V and 2 bases at J, with 11 bases in the middle.

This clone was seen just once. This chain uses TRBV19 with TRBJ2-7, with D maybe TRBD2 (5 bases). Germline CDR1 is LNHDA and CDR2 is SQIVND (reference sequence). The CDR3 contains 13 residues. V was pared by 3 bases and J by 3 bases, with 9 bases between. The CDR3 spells CASSIGSVYEQYF. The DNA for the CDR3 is TGTGCCAGTAGTATCGGTAGCGTCTACGAGCAGTACTTC. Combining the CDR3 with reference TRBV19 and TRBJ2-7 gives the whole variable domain DGGITQSPKYLFRKEGQNVTLSCEQNLNHDAMYWYRQDPGQGLRLIYYSQIVNDFQKGDIAEGYSVSREKKESFPLTVTSAQKNPTAFYLCASSIGSVYEQYFGPGTRLTVT.

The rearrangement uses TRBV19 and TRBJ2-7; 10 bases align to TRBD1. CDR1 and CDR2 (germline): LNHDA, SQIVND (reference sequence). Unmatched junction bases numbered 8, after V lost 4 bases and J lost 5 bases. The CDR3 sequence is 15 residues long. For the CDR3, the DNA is TGTGCCAGTAGTAGCCACCGGGACAGGGGCAACGAGCAGTACTTC. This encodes CASSSHRDRGNEQYF.

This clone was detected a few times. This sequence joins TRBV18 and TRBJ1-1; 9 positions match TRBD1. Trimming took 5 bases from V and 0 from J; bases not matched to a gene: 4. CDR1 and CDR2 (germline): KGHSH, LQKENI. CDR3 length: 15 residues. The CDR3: CASSRDRAMNTEAFF. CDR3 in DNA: TGTGCCAGCTCAAGGGACAGGGCCATGAACACTGAAGCTTTCTTT. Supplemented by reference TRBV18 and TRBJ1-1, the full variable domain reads NAGVMQNPRHLVRRRGQEARLRCSPMKGHSHVYWYRQLPEEGLKFMVYLQKENIIDESGMPKERFSAEFPKEGPSILRIQQVVRGDSAAYFCASSRDRAMNTEAFFGQGTRLTVV.